The 20 T cell receptor beta chains in this list originate from one sample, sequenced in a study of T cell repertoires and Cas9 in healthy adults. Assay: immunoSEQ multiplex PCR; the TCRdb copy retains only in-frame clones and omits some. The table shows about 15,000 clones, with about 88% occurring only once. The source material was Tregs (CD4+, CD25+, CD127-, CD137-, CD154-) from PBMCs; culture status not recorded. Receptors originate from a human donor in good health.

V usage is TRBV7-2 and J usage is TRBJ1-6, with D unresolved. The V gene's germline CDR1 is SGHTA and CDR2 FQGNSA. The CDR3 sequence is 16 residues long. The V end was cut by 10 bases, the J end by 7 bases, with 23 bases between. The CDR3 DNA reads TGTGCCACCTCCCTTCGGAGTCCTATCTTCAATTCACCCCTCCACTTT. Its translation is CATSLRSPIFNSPLHF.

The chain employs TRBV7-2 and TRBJ1-6, with a possible D match to TRBD1 (6 bases). V gave up 3 bases and J gave up 5 bases, with 11 bases separating them. CDR1 is SGHTA and CDR2 is FQGNSA in the germline V gene. This CDR3 is built from 15 residues. CDR3 DNA: TGTGCCAGCAGCTTGTCCGGGACACATAATTCACCCCTCCACTTT. It specifies CASSLSGTHNSPLHF. The full variable domain, rest sourced from reference TRBV7-2 and TRBJ1-6, is GAGVSQSPSNKVTEKGKDVELRCDPISGHTALYWYRQSLGQGLEFLIYFQGNSAPDKSGLPSDRFSAERTGGSVSTLTIQRTQQEDSAVYLCASSLSGTHNSPLHFGNGTRLTVT.

The chain uses TRBV15 and TRBJ1-1; TRBD1 matches 7 bases. The CDR3 has 15 amino acids. The germline gives CDR1 LNHNV, CDR2 YYDKDF (reference sequence). The V and J ends lost 10 bases and 4 bases, in that order; junction bases with no gene match: 15. The CDR3 region has the DNA TGTGCCATCCGGAACGGACAGGCAGTGAGCACTGAAGCTTTCTTT. This translates into CAIRNGQAVSTEAFF.

The rearrangement links TRBV6-5 to TRBJ2-1, with TRBD2 identical over 10 bases. The CDR3 totals 16 residues. Germline lookup yields CDR1 MNHEY and CDR2 SVGAGI. V lost 2 bases and J lost 5; bases outside the gene matches: 6. The CDR3: CASSYAGTSAHNEQFF. The CDR3 DNA reads TGTGCCAGCAGTTACGCAGGGACTAGCGCCCACAATGAGCAGTTCTTC.

The chain links TRBV18 to TRBJ1-3; D is unresolved. Deletions cut 6 bases from V and 4 bases from J, with 19 bases between. Germline lookup yields CDR1 KGHSH and CDR2 LQKENI. The CDR3 totals 16 residues. The CDR3: CASSPLSDFRGNTIYF. The DNA of the CDR3 is TGTGCCAGCTCGCCGCTCTCGGACTTTAGGGGAAACACCATATATTTT.

The chain links TRBV18 to TRBJ2-1, with TRBD2 matching 14 bases. This CDR3 has 15 residues. V was pared by 5 bases and J by 8 bases, with 5 bases of the junction left unmatched. Germline V gives CDR1 KGHSH, CDR2 LQKENI. CDR3 in amino acids: CASSRLAGGPYEQFF. CDR3 nucleotides: TGTGCCAGCTCAAGACTAGCGGGGGGGCCCTATGAGCAGTTCTTC. The whole variable domain, filled in from reference TRBV18 and TRBJ2-1, reads NAGVMQNPRHLVRRRGQEARLRCSPMKGHSHVYWYRQLPEEGLKFMVYLQKENIIDESGMPKERFSAEFPKEGPSILRIQQVVRGDSAAYFCASSRLAGGPYEQFFGPGTRLTVL.

The J gene is TRBJ2-3, the V gene TRBV5-1, with D tentatively TRBD1 or TRBD2 (6 bases each). With 7 bases removed from V and 4 bases from J, the gap between germline ends came to 10 bases. Germline V gives CDR1 SGHRS, CDR2 YFSETQ. This CDR3 comprises 12 residues. As DNA, the CDR3 is TGCGCCAGCGGGGGGCCCTCAGATACGCAGTATTTT. It yields the protein CASGGPSDTQYF.

This clone was seen just once. V is TRBV11-1 and J is TRBJ1-6, with TRBD1 matching 7 bases. The V segment lost 3 bases and the J segment 5 bases; nucleotides outside the gene matches: 1. From germline, CDR1 is SGHAT and CDR2 FQDESV (reference sequence). The CDR3 contains 14 residues. CDR3 DNA: TGTGCCAGCAGCTTTGGACAGGATAATTCACCCCTCCACTTT. It codes for CASSFGQDNSPLHF.

This chain uses TRBV7-9 with TRBJ1-4, with 7 bases identical to TRBD1. The J segment lost 1 base and the V segment lost 3 bases, leaving 5 bases of the junction unmatched. The CDR3 length is 16 residues. CDR1 is SEHNR, CDR2 FQNEAQ, per germline (reference sequence). CDR3 region: CASSLGRTGTNEKLFF. CDR3 nucleotides: TGTGCCAGCAGCTTGGGCAGGACAGGAACTAATGAAAAACTGTTTTTT.

This clone has a single count. V and J are TRBV27 and TRBJ2-7, with D perhaps TRBD1 or TRBD2 (5 bases each). The CDR3 has 13 residues. V dropped 5 bases and J dropped 4 bases, with 12 bases sitting between them. Germline CDR1 MNHEY, CDR2 SMNVEV (reference sequence). The CDR3 is CASSHGAFYEQYV. DNA of the CDR3: TGTGCCAGCAGTCACGGGGCTTTTTACGAGCAGTACGTC.

The chain has TRBV28 and TRBJ1-1; weak D call: TRBD1 (6 bases). CDR3 length: 16 residues. V was shortened by 4 bases and J by 4 bases, with 19 bases between the two germline ends. Germline values: CDR1 MDHEN, CDR2 SYDVKM. The CDR3 region has the DNA TGTGCCAGCAGTTGGGTGGCAGGGGTATTCGGCACTGAAGCTTTCTTT. Amino acids: CASSWVAGVFGTEAFF.

The rearrangement links TRBV19 to TRBJ1-1; weak D call: TRBD1 (6 bases). This CDR3 comprises 13 residues. Trimming cost V 5 bases and J 7 bases, with 14 bases left between them. From germline, CDR1 is LNHDA and CDR2 SQIVND (reference sequence). CDR3 DNA sequence: TGTGCCAGTAGTCCCCCAGGGGCAGGTGAAGCTTTCTTT. This codes for CASSPPGAGEAFF.

V gene TRBV5-1 combines with J gene TRBJ2-5; D may be TRBD2 (5 bases). The J call may not be correct, given that the DNA end is closer to TRBJ2-7. Per germline, CDR1 SGHRS and CDR2 YFSETQ. The CDR3 has 13 amino acids. The DNA of the CDR3 is TGCGCCAGCAGCTTGGCCTCGCGGGACGAGCAGTACTTC. It translates to CASSLASRDEQYF.

The chain links TRBV19 to TRBJ2-7; 7 bases fit TRBD2. This CDR3 has 15 amino acids. Germline CDR1 is LNHDA and CDR2 is SQIVND (reference sequence). Germline trimming cut 5 bases from V and 6 bases from J; bases unmatched to any gene: 13. This CDR3 reads CASSPPGGLAIEQYF. The CDR3 DNA reads as TGTGCCAGTAGTCCTCCGGGAGGCCTTGCTATCGAGCAGTACTTC.

A few counts support this clone. The chain links TRBV7-3 to TRBJ2-3, with 11 nucleotides matching TRBD2. CDR3 length equals 17 residues. Germline CDR1 and CDR2: SGHTA and FQGTGA. After removal of 4 bases from V and 1 base from J, the junction contained 7 bases not matched to a gene. Here the CDR3 reads CASSSVASGGRTDTQYF. The CDR3 DNA reads as TGTGCCAGCAGCTCTGTTGCTAGCGGGGGGCGCACAGATACGCAGTATTTT.

The chain recombines TRBV28 with TRBJ2-7; unclear D gene. The CDR3 is 14 residues long. V was pared by 11 bases and J by 2 bases, with 19 bases between. CDR1 and CDR2 (germline): MDHEN, SYDVKM. CDR3 sequence: CAPPPPRYTYEQYV. In nucleotides, the CDR3 is TGTGCCCCGCCACCTCCTAGATATACCTACGAGCAGTACGTC.

The chain is built from TRBV5-1 and TRBJ2-1, with unresolved D. The germline gives CDR1 SGHRS, CDR2 YFSETQ. The CDR3 sequence is 18 residues long. V shed 0 bases and J shed 0 bases, with 16 bases lying between them. The CDR3 DNA reads TGCGCCAGCAGCTTGGTTGCGTACCGGCAGAGCTCCTACAATGAGCAGTTCTTC. Its protein is CASSLVAYRQSSYNEQFF.

The chain combines TRBV11-3 with TRBJ2-1; 7 positions agree with TRBD2. Germline assignment: CDR1 SGHNT and CDR2 YENEEA. The CDR3 length is 16 residues. The V segment lost 3 bases and the J segment 2 bases; nucleotides outside the gene matches: 7. The CDR3 is CASSFSGVWAYNEQFF. The CDR3 nucleotides read TGTGCCAGCAGCTTCAGCGGGGTTTGGGCCTACAATGAGCAGTTCTTC.

The V call is TRBV5-6, the J call TRBJ2-7; 8 bases line up with TRBD2. CDR3 length: 16 residues. Germline V gives CDR1 SGHDT, CDR2 YYEEEE. V shed 0 bases, J shed 0 bases, and the junction held 5 bases outside the gene matches. The CDR3, as DNA: TGTGCCAGCAGCTTGGAGCTGCGGGGGGACTCCTACGAGCAGTACTTC. It encodes CASSLELRGDSYEQYF.

The chain carries TRBV28 and TRBJ2-7; a weak D match, TRBD2 (6 bases). Germline values: CDR1 MDHEN, CDR2 SYDVKM. With 7 bases removed from V and 7 bases from J, the gap between germline ends came to 17 bases. The CDR3 covers 13 residues. CDR3 residues: CASTPGGSWEQYV. The DNA for the CDR3 is TGTGCCAGCACCCCCGGAGGGTCCTGGGAGCAGTACGTC.